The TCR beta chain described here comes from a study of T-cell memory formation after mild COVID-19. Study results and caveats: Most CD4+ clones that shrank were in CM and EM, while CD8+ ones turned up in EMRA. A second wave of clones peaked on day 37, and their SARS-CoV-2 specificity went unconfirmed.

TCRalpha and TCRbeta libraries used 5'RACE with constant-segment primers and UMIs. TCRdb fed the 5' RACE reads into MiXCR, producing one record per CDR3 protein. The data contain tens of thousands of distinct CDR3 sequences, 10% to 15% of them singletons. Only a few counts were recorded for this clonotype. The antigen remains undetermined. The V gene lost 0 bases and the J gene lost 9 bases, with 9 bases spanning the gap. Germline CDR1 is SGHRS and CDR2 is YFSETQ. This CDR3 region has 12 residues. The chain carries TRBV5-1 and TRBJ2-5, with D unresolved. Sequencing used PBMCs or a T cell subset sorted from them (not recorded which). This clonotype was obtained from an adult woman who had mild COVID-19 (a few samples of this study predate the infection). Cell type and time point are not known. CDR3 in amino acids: CASSLGAMPQYF. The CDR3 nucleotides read TGCGCCAGCAGCTTGGGGGCAATGCCCCAGTACTTC.